This TCR beta chain was identified in a study of glioma-infiltrating T cells. The CDR3 length is 16 residues. Germline V gives CDR1 SGHDT, CDR2 YYEEEE. Study-wide results and limits: Above-expected tissue-blood divergence occurred in all gliomas, most in low-grade ones. CDR3 overlap between tissue and blood was very small.

Worth noting for this clonotype: What it recognizes is unknown. One end of the junction varies from germline; a read error may be responsible.

TCR alpha and beta CDR3 regions were amplified from RNA using iRepertoire nested multiplex PCR. Input was about 95-400 ng of tissue mRNA or PBMC total RNA. MiXCR, run by TCRdb on the multiplex PCR reads, gives a single entry per CDR3 protein. The data contain about 4,000 distinct CDR3 sequences, roughly 31% of them singletons. The clonotype comes from a human donor with low-grade glioma or glioblastoma, undergoing nonglioma brain surgery, or in good health (not recorded which). The source material was glioma tissue, nonneoplastic brain tissue, or PBMCs (not recorded which). This sequence joins TRBV5-6 and TRBJ1-2; the D is unclear. DNA for the CDR3: TGTGCCAGCAGCTTTGAAGGCCCGGCCGTTAACTATGGCTGCACCTTC. Amino acids: CASSFEGPAVNYGCTF.